A single sample is the source of the 23 T cell receptor beta chains below, sequenced in a study of blood T cell repertoires in COVID-19. Profiled with immunoSEQ multiplex PCR; TCRdb holds only in-frame clones, not every one. The repertoire consists of 65,000 to 85,000 clones, with around 86% occurring once and the leading ten covering approximately 10%. Sequenced: peripheral blood. These receptors were taken from a woman aged 18-35 years with acute or convalescent COVID-19.

The rearrangement links TRBV7-8 to TRBJ2-2; TRBD2 agrees at 10 bases. This CDR3 region has 16 residues. The germline CDR1 and CDR2 sequences are SGHVS and FQNEAQ. V lost 5 bases, J lost 4 bases, and 7 bases stayed unmatched. In nucleotides, the CDR3 is TGTGCCAGCAGCCGCAAGCGGGAGGGCATCACCGGGGAGCTGTTTTTT. It is translated as CASSRKREGITGELFF. The entire variable domain, with the rest obtained from reference TRBV7-8 and TRBJ2-2, is as follows: GAGVSQSPRYKVAKRGQDVALRCDPISGHVSLFWYQQALGQGPEFLTYFQNEAQLDKSGLPSDRFFAERPEGSVSTLKIQRTQQEDSAVYLCASSRKREGITGELFFGEGSRLTVL.

This chain links TRBV2 with TRBJ1-1; TRBD1 matches 8 bases. From germline, CDR1 is SNHLY and CDR2 FYNNEI. The V and J ends lost 3 bases and 2 bases, in that order; junction bases with no gene match: 5. The CDR3 extends over 15 amino acids. In DNA, the CDR3 is TGTGCCAGCAGTGATGGACAGGGTGGTAACACTGAAGCTTTCTTT. It yields the protein CASSDGQGGNTEAFF.

The sample holds one count of this clone. V is TRBV2 and J is TRBJ1-5, with TRBD1 matching 8 bases. V gave up 5 bases and J gave up 4 bases; unmatched junction bases: 7. Looked up from germline, CDR1 is SNHLY and CDR2 is FYNNEI. The length of the CDR3 is 15 residues. CDR3 region: CASSKQGVQNQPQHF. DNA of the CDR3: TGTGCCAGCAGTAAACAGGGGGTACAGAATCAGCCCCAGCATTTT.

CDR3 in DNA: TGTGCCAGCTCACCAACTTTTGCAGGGATGCCGTACTTC. Translation gives CASSPTFAGMPYF. This chain joins TRBV18 and TRBJ2-4; D is possibly TRBD1 (5 bases). The germline V and J ends were trimmed by 2 bases and 15 bases, with 17 bases remaining between them. CDR3 length equals 13 residues. CDR1 is KGHSH and CDR2 is LQKENI in the germline V gene.

V gene TRBV19 combines with J gene TRBJ1-6; D is ambiguous. CDR1 is LNHDA and CDR2 is SQIVND in the germline V gene (reference sequence). This CDR3 region has 13 residues. Deletions cut 3 bases from V and 11 bases from J, with 11 bases between. This chain's CDR3 is CASSIDPRAPLHF. CDR3 nucleotide sequence: TGTGCCAGTAGTATTGACCCCCGGGCACCCCTCCACTTT.

V and J are TRBV5-1 and TRBJ1-6; D is perhaps TRBD1 (5 bases). The CDR3 has 15 residues. The germline V gene encodes CDR1 SGHRS and CDR2 YFSETQ. V was shortened by 5 bases and J by 7 bases, with 16 bases between the two germline ends. The CDR3 region has the DNA TGCGCCAGCAGGGTCGATGACAGCGGGAATTCACCCCTCCACTTT. Translating it yields CASRVDDSGNSPLHF.

The J gene is TRBJ1-2, the V gene TRBV2; tentative D call: TRBD1 (5 bases). Germline assignment: CDR1 SNHLY and CDR2 FYNNEI. V lost 6 bases to trimming and J lost 4 bases, with 15 bases between them. CDR3 length equals 14 residues. The CDR3 reads CASRTTGGSYGYTF. As DNA, the CDR3 is TGTGCCAGCAGGACCACCGGGGGAAGCTATGGCTACACCTTC.

V and J are TRBV29-1 and TRBJ1-2; the match to TRBD1 covers 8 bases. The CDR3 covers 11 residues. CDR1 and CDR2 (germline): SQVTM, ANQGSEA. The V segment lost 5 bases and the J segment 7 bases; nucleotides outside the gene matches: 3. CDR3 coding DNA: TGCAGCGTTCGACAGGGGTTTGGCTACACCTTC. Translating it yields CSVRQGFGYTF.

The V call is TRBV6-1, the J call TRBJ2-7; weak D call: TRBD2 (6 bases). The CDR3 has 15 amino acids. V gave up 1 base and J gave up 0 bases, with 10 bases separating them. The germline gives CDR1 MNHNS, CDR2 SASEGT. CDR3 bases: TGTGCCAGCAGTGAAGAGGACGGGAGCTCCTACGAGCAGTACTTC. Protein: CASSEEDGSSYEQYF.

This clone has just one count. This rearrangement joins TRBV18 to TRBJ2-5; 9 bases match TRBD1. The V gene's germline CDR1 is KGHSH and CDR2 LQKENI. The CDR3 is 15 amino acids. The J segment lost 5 bases and the V segment lost 1 base, leaving 5 bases of the junction unmatched. CDR3 amino acids: CASSPLGTGRETQYF. For the CDR3, the DNA is TGTGCCAGCTCACCACTCGGGACAGGGAGGGAGACCCAGTACTTC.

CDR3 sequence (DNA): TGCGCCAGCAGCCCTAGCGGACAGGGGGGAAACACCATATATTTT. It specifies CASSPSGQGGNTIYF. This chain joins TRBV5-1 and TRBJ1-3; 9 nucleotides align to TRBD1. The germline CDR1 and CDR2 sequences are SGHRS and YFSETQ. Trimming at V came to 4 bases and at J to 4 bases, leaving 6 bases not matched to a gene. This CDR3 contains 15 residues.

V usage is TRBV28 and J usage is TRBJ2-2, with TRBD1 identical over 12 bases. CDR3 length: 20 residues. Germline CDR1 is MDHEN and CDR2 is SYDVKM. Trimming removed 6 bases from V and 2 bases from J; junction bases left unmatched: 16. The CDR3 protein is CASSFLAGTGGSRNTGELFF. The DNA for the CDR3 is TGTGCCAGCAGCTTTTTGGCCGGGACAGGGGGCAGTCGAAACACCGGGGAGCTGTTTTTT. Full variable domain (rest looked up from reference TRBV28 and TRBJ2-2): DVKVTQSSRYLVKRTGEKVFLECVQDMDHENMFWYRQDPGLGLRLIYFSYDVKMKEKGDIPEGYSVSREKKERFSLILESASTNQTSMYLCASSFLAGTGGSRNTGELFFGEGSRLTVL.

The V call is TRBV14, the J call TRBJ2-3; no definite D call. Germline V lookup: CDR1 SGHDN, CDR2 FVKESK. The germline V and J ends were trimmed by 1 base and 0 bases, with 8 bases remaining between them. The CDR3 consists of 15 residues. This CDR3 is CASSQGYYSTDTQYF. The CDR3 nucleotides are TGTGCCAGCAGCCAAGGGTACTATAGCACAGATACGCAGTATTTT.

The table lists this clone with a few counts. One junction end does not reproduce the germline sequence, and a read error may be involved. The gene calls are TRBV20-1 and TRBJ1-1, with D perhaps TRBD1 (5 bases). Per germline, CDR1 DFQATT and CDR2 SNEGSKA (reference sequence). The CDR3 runs 11 residues. CDR3 loop: CSAVQDTRLFF. As DNA, the CDR3 is TGCAGTGCTGTACAGGATACCCGGTTGTTTTTT.

V usage is TRBV28 and J usage is TRBJ1-4; 12 nucleotides agree with TRBD1. The junction had 15 bases not matched to a gene; V was cut back by 5 bases and J by 8 bases. CDR3 length: 18 amino acids. Per the germline V gene, CDR1 is MDHEN and CDR2 is SYDVKM. In DNA form, the CDR3 reads TGTGCCAGCAGTCCCCGGGTGGGGACAGGGGGCGGGGAGGAAAAACTGTTTTTT. Protein sequence: CASSPRVGTGGGEEKLFF.

This chain's CDR3 is CASRRTSVRRAQYF. Here the CDR3 DNA reads TGTGCCAGCAGGCGGACTAGCGTTAGACGAGCGCAGTATTTT. The J gene is TRBJ2-3, the V gene TRBV11-3; 9 nucleotides align to TRBD2. There are 14 residues in the CDR3. J was trimmed by 10 bases and V by 6 bases; bases with no gene match: 11. Germline V CDR1 and CDR2: SGHNT, YENEEA.

The chain recombines TRBV5-1 with TRBJ2-7, with 7 bases that match TRBD1. There are 13 residues in the CDR3. J lost 5 bases, V lost 1 base, and 3 bases had no gene match. Germline CDR1 is SGHRS and CDR2 is YFSETQ. The CDR3 nucleotides are TGCGCCAGCAGCTTGATCAGGGGGAACGAGCAGTACTTC. As protein: CASSLIRGNEQYF.

In nucleotides, the CDR3 is TGTGCCAGTAGTATAACGTCAGGGTCGGGGGCCAACGTCCTGACTTTC. Its translation is CASSITSGSGANVLTF. The J gene is TRBJ2-6, the V gene TRBV19; D is perhaps TRBD1 (5 bases). V dropped 2 bases and J dropped 4 bases, with 12 bases sitting between them. Germline values: CDR1 LNHDA, CDR2 SQIVND (reference sequence). The CDR3 is 16 residues long.

The V and J genes are TRBV11-3 and TRBJ2-7; 7 bases agree with TRBD2. CDR1 is SGHNT and CDR2 is YENEEA in the germline V gene. The trim removed 1 base at V and 3 bases at J, leaving 0 bases unmatched. This CDR3 region has 13 residues. CDR3 amino acids: CASSLASGYEQYF. CDR3 in DNA: TGTGCCAGCAGCTTAGCTAGCGGCTACGAGCAGTACTTC.

This rearrangement joins TRBV2 to TRBJ2-3; TRBD1 aligns across 9 bases. Trimming at V came to 4 bases and at J to 3 bases, leaving 11 bases not matched to a gene. Germline-derived CDR1 and CDR2 are SNHLY and FYNNEI. This CDR3 has 17 amino acids. CDR3 DNA sequence: TGTGCCAGCAGTGTTCGCACTACAGGGGGCGGAACAGATACGCAGTATTTT. Translated: CASSVRTTGGGTDTQYF.

CDR3 sequence: CASSAQRYNEQFF. CDR3 nucleotides: TGTGCCAGCAGCGCCCAGAGGTACAATGAGCAGTTCTTC. V usage is TRBV7-2 and J usage is TRBJ2-1; D is undetermined. This CDR3 is 13 amino acids long. CDR1 is SGHTA, CDR2 FQGNSA, per germline. The ends were cut back, 5 bases at V and 4 bases at J, with 9 bases in the middle.

There are a few counts of this clone. The CDR3, as DNA: TGTGCCAGCAGCCCTCCTAATGGACAAAAAAATGAAAAACTGTTTTTT. Translating gives CASSPPNGQKNEKLFF. The chain is built from TRBV7-9 and TRBJ1-4; TRBD1 might be the D (5 bases). Trimming cost V 5 bases and J 5 bases, with 18 bases left between them. Per germline, CDR1 SEHNR and CDR2 FQNEAQ (reference sequence). The CDR3 is 16 residues long.

This clone was seen a single time. V is TRBV18 and J is TRBJ2-7, with a tentative D call TRBD1 (6 bases). From germline, CDR1 is KGHSH and CDR2 LQKENI. The CDR3 is 15 residues long. V was shortened by 4 bases and J by 0 bases, with 13 bases between the two germline ends. The CDR3 region is CASSLGRDNSYEQYF. The DNA of the CDR3 is TGTGCCAGCTCACTCGGCCGGGACAACTCCTACGAGCAGTACTTC.